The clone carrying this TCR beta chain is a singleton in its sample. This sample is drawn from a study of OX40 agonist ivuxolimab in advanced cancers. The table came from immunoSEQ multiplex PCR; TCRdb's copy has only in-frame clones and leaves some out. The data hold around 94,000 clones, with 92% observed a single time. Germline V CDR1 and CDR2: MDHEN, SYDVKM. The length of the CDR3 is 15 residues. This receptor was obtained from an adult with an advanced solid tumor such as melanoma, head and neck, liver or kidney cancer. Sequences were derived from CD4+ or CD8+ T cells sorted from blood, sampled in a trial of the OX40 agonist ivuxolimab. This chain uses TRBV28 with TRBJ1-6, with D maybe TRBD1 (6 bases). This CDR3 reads CATLDSDLYNSPLHF. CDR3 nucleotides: TGTGCGACCTTGGACAGCGATCTTTATAATTCACCCCTCCACTTT.